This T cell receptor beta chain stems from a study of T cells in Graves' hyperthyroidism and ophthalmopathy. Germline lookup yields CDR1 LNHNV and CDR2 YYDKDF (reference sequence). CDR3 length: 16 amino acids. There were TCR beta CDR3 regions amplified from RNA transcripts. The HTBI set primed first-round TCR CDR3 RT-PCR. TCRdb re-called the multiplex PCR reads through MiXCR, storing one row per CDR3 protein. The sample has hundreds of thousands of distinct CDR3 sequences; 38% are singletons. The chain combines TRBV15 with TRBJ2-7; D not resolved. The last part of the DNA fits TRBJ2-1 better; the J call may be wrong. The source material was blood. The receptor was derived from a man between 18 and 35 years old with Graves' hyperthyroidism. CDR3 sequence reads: CATSRVALVPRNEQFF. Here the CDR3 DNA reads TGTGCCACCAGCAGAGTCGCCCTAGTCCCGCGCAATGAGCAGTTCTTC.